This T cell receptor (beta chain) was identified during a study of CD8 T cells in ankylosing spondylitis. This clonotype occurred a few times. Its antigen is still unknown. Quantitative 5'-RACE with molecular barcodes was used to make the TCR beta libraries. Each CDR3 protein gets one entry after TCRdb re-called the 5' RACE reads with MiXCR. This table holds tens of thousands of distinct CDR3 sequences, 16% found once. The germline CDR1 and CDR2 sequences are MNHEY and SMNVEV (reference sequence). V gave up 8 bases and J gave up 1 base, with 15 bases separating them. The CDR3 sequence is 14 residues long. Overall study findings and caveats: Past research had described some motif variants in reactive arthritis synovial fluid and blood.

The sequence came from a male donor with ankylosing spondylitis or in good health (not recorded which). V is TRBV27 and J is TRBJ2-7, with a weak D call TRBD1 (6 bases). Sequencing used blood. CDR3 protein: CASSKGDKSYEQYV. CDR3 nucleotide sequence: TGTGCCAGCTCTAAAGGGGACAAGTCCTACGAGCAGTACGTC.